This T cell receptor beta chain was captured by sequencing in a study of T cells after yellow fever vaccination. Study observations and caveats: The presence of abundant clonotypes contaminating from the bulk population was possible in FACS-sorted repertoires. Some clonotypes, a small share, were shared between CD4 and CD8 compartments.

Germline V gene sequence: CDR1 SGHTA, CDR2 FQGTGA. The length of the CDR3 is 15 residues. V shed 5 bases and J 0 bases; nucleotides not matched to a gene: 5. TCRdb recomputed calls from the 5' RACE reads with MiXCR, one row per CDR3 protein. This sample has approximately 300,000 distinct CDR3 sequences; more than 8.5% occur once, and the top ten carry roughly 18%. This clonotype was seen a few times. Its specificity is unknown. The chain has TRBV7-3 and TRBJ2-3; 7 positions match TRBD1. This specimen was PBMCs, taken on the day of the first yellow fever vaccination. This sequence was found in a man between 18 and 35 years old who received the YFV17D yellow fever vaccine. The CDR3 DNA follows: TGTGCCAGCAGCCCACAGACAGGGAGCACAGATACGCAGTATTTT. This translates into CASSPQTGSTDTQYF.